The rows below give T cell receptor beta chains drawn from one sample of a study of blood T cells in healthy people across ages. TCRdb re-called the 5' RACE reads with MiXCR, one entry per CDR3 protein. This table has hundreds of thousands of distinct CDR3 sequences, about 32% appearing once. Sequences were obtained from blood. These TCRs come from a woman older than 75 in good health. The CDR3 runs from the conserved cysteine through the conserved F or W.

v_call	j_call	cdr3_aa
TRBV13	TRBJ2-5	CASSFPRGRVETQYF
TRBV29-1	TRBJ1-4	CSVEGTGTGNEKLFF
TRBV7-2	TRBJ2-2	CASSLQGLNTGELFF
TRBV24-1	TRBJ2-5	CATSERGRETQYF
TRBV27	TRBJ2-3	CASSYRVDRTDTQYF
TRBV7-6	TRBJ2-2	CASSLVPPGRYTGELFF
TRBV6-2/TRBV6-3	TRBJ1-6	CASSYEWGISPPHF
TRBV5-1	TRBJ2-7	CASSLLRGADYEQYF
TRBV10-3	TRBJ1-5	CAISESGSQPQHF
TRBV2	TRBJ2-5	CASSEAAAPQETQYF